This TCR beta chain came from a study of shared clonotypes between healthy human individuals. Naivety among CD8 cells was defined by CD45RO negativity and positive CCR7 selection, thereby excluding terminally differentiated effector memory CD45RA+ cells. For this clone: Its cognate antigen is unknown. This sample includes further DNA sequences coding for the same CDR3.

Libraries were prepared by immunoSEQ multiplex PCR; TCRdb keeps only in-frame clonotypes and omits some of them. In the table there are 2 million to 2.5 million clones, roughly 94% of which are singletons. From germline, CDR1 is SGHVS and CDR2 FNYEAQ. V was pared by 1 base and J by 1 base, with 7 bases between. This CDR3 contains 14 residues. Study-level points and caveats: Among donors, the sharing of clonotypes was expected to be influenced by sequencing depth.

The chain recombines TRBV7-6 with TRBJ1-1; D ambiguous. The sequence derives from a man aged 18-30 years in good health. Sequencing was done on a sample of naive CD8+ T cells sorted from blood. The CDR3 reads CASSLGEGNTEAFF. The CDR3 DNA follows: TGTGCCAGCAGCTTAGGTGAGGGGAACACTGAAGCTTTCTTT.